Below, one T cell receptor beta chain is given with its context. The beta constant-region primer was an equimolar mix of two oligonucleotides covering TRBC1 and TRBC2. TCRdb re-called the UMI-ligation and nested PCR reads with MiXCR, one entry per CDR3 protein. Found here are under 100,000 distinct CDR3 sequences, about 6.5% of them singletons; the top ten hold roughly 1.6%. These data come from a study of naive and memory T cell subsets. V lost 8 bases and J 0 bases, leaving 11 bases between the germline ends. Looked up from germline, CDR1 is SGHVS and CDR2 is FQNEAQ. The length of the CDR3 is 14 residues.

The sequence came from a human donor in good health. The chain links TRBV7-8 to TRBJ1-5, with D possibly being TRBD1 (6 bases). Sequencing was carried out using central memory CD4+ T cells from blood. The CDR3 DNA reads TGTGCCAGCTCCTCCAGGGGTAGCAATCAGCCCCAGCATTTT. The encoded protein is CASSSRGSNQPQHF.